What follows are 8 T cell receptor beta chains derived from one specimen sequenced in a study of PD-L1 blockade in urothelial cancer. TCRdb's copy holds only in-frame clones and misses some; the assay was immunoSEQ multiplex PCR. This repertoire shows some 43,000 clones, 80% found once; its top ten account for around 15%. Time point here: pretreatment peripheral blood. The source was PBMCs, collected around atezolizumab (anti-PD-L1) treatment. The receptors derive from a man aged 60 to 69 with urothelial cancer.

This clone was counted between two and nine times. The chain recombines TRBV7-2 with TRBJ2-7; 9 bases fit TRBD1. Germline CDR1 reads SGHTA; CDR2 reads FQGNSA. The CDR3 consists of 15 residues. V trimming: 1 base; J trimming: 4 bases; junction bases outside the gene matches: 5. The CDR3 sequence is CASSLGGTGNYEQYF. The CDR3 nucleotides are TGTGCCAGCAGCTTAGGTGGGACAGGGAATTACGAGCAGTACTTC.

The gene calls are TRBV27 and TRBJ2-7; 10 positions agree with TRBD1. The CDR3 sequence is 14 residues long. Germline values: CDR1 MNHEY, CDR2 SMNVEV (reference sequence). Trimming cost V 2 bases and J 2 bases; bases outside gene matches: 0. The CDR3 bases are TGTGCCAGCAGTTTAGGGACAGGGGCCTACGAGCAGTACTTC. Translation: CASSLGTGAYEQYF.

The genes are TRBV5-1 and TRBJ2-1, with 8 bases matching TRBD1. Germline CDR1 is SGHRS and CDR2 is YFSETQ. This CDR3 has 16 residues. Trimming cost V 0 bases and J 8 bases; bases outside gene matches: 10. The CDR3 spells CASSLAGRGLSDEQFF. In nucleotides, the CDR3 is TGCGCCAGCAGCTTGGCGGGCAGGGGGCTTTCGGATGAGCAGTTCTTC.

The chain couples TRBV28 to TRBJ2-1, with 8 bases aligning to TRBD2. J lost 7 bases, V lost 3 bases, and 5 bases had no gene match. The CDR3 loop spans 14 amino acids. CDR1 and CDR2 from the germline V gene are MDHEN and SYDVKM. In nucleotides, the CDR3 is TGTGCCAGCAGTTTTCGCAGCGGGAGAAATGAGCAGTTCTTC. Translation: CASSFRSGRNEQFF.

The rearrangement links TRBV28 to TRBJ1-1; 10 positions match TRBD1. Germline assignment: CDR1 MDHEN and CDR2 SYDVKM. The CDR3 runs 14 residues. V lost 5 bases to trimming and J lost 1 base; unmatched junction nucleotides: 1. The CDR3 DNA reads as TGTGCCAGCAGTCGGGACAGGGGGAACACTGAAGCTTTCTTT. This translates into CASSRDRGNTEAFF.

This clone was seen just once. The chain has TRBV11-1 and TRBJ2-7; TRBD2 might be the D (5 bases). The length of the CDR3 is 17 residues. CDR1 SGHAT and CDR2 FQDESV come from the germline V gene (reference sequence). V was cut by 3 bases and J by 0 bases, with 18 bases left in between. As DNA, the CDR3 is TGTGCCAGCAGCTTGGGGAGTAGGGCAATAAGCTCCTACGAGCAGTACTTC. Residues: CASSLGSRAISSYEQYF.

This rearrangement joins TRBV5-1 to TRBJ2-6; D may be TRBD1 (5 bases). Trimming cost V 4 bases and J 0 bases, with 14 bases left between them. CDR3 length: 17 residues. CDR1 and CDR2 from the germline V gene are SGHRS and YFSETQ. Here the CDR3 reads CASSPLTDTSGANVLTF. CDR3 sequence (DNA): TGCGCCAGCAGCCCCCTGACAGATACCTCTGGGGCCAACGTCCTGACTTTC.

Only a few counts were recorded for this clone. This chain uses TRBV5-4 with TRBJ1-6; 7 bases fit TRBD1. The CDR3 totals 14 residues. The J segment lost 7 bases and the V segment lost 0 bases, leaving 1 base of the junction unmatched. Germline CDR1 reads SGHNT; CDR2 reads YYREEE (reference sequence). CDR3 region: CASSLDRGNSPLHF. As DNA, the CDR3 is TGTGCCAGCAGCTTGGACAGGGGCAATTCACCCCTCCACTTT.